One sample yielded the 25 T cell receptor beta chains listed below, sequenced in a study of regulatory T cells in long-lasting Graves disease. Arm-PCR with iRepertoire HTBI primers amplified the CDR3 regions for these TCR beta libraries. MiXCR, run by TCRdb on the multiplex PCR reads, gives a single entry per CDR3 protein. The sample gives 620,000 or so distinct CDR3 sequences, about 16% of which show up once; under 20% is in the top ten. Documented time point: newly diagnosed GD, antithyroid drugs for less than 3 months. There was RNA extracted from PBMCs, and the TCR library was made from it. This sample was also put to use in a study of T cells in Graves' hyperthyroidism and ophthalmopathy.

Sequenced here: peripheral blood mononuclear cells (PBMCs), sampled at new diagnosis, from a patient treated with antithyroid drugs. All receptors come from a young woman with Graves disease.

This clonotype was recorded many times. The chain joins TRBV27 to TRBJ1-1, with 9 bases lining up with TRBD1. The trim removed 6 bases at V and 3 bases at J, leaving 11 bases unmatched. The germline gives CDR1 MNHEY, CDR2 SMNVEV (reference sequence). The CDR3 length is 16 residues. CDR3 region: CASSWTGVRGDTEAFF. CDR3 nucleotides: TGTGCCAGCAGCTGGACAGGGGTGAGGGGAGACACTGAAGCTTTCTTT.

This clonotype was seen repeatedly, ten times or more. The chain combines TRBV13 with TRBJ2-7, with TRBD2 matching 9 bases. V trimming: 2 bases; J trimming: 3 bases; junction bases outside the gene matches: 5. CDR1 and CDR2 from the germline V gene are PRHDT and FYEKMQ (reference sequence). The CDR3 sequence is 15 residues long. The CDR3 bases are TGTGCCAGCAGCTTAACTAGCGGGCCACGCTACGAGCAGTACTTC. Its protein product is CASSLTSGPRYEQYF.

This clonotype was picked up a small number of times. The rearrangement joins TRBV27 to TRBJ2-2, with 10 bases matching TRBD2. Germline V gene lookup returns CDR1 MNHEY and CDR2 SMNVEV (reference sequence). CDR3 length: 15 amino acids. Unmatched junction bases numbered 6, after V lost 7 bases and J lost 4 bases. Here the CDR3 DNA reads TGTGCCAGCAAGCGGGAGGGCCTGGTCACCGGGGAGCTGTTTTTT. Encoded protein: CASKREGLVTGELFF.

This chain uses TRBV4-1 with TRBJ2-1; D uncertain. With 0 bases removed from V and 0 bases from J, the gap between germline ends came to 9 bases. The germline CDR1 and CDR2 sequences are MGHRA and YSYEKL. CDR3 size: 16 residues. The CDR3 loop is CASSQEGGNSYNEQFF. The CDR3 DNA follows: TGCGCCAGCAGCCAAGAGGGCGGTAACTCCTACAATGAGCAGTTCTTC.

This chain's CDR3 is CASSLMTETTGELFF. For the CDR3, the DNA is TGCGCCAGCAGCTTGATGACAGAGACCACCGGGGAGCTGTTTTTT. The chain couples TRBV5-1 to TRBJ2-2; perhaps TRBD1 as D (5 bases). The V end lost 1 base, the J end lost 4 bases, and 11 bases lay between the germline ends. The CDR3 sequence is 15 residues long. Germline loops: CDR1 SGHRS, CDR2 YFSETQ.

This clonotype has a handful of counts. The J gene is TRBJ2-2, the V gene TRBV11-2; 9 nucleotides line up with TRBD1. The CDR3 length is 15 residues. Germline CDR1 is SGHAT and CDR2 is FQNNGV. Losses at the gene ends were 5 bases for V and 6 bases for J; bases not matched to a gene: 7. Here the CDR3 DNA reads TGTGCCAGCAGCCTCGGACAGGGGCTGTCCGGGGAGCTGTTTTTT. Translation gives CASSLGQGLSGELFF.

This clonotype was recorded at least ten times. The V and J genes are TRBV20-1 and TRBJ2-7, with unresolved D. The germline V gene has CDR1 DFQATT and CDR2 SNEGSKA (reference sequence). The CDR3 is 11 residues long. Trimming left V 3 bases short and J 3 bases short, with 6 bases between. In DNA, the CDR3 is TGCAGTGCTAGGGTAGACTACGAGCAGTACTTC. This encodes CSARVDYEQYF.

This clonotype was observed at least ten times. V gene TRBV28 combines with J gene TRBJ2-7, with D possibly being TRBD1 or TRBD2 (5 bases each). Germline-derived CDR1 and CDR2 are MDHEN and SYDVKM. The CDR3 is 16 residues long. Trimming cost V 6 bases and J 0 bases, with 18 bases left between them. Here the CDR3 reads CASRTEGTGSSYEQYF. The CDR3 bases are TGTGCCAGCAGGACCGAGGGGACGGGGAGCTCCTACGAGCAGTACTTC.

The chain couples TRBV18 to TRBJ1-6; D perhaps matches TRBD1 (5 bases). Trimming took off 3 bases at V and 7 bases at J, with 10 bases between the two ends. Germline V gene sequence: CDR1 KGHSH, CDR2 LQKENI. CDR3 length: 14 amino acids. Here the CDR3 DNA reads TGTGCCAGCTCACCTAAACAGGAGAATTCACCCCTCCACTTT. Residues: CASSPKQENSPLHF.

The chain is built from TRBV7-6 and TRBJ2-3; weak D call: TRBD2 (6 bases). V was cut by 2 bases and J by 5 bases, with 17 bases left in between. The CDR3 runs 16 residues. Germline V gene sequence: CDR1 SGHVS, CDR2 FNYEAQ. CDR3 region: CASSLRITGAGDTQYF. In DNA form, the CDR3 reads TGTGCCAGCAGCTTAAGGATAACGGGAGCTGGAGATACGCAGTATTTT.

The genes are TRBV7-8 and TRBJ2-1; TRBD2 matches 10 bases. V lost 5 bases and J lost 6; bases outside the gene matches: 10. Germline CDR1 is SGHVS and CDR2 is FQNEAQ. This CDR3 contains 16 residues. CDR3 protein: CASSTLMGLAFNEQFF. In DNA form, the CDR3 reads TGTGCCAGCAGCACCCTCATGGGACTAGCGTTCAATGAGCAGTTCTTC. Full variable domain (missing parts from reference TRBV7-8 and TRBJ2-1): GAGVSQSPRYKVAKRGQDVALRCDPISGHVSLFWYQQALGQGPEFLTYFQNEAQLDKSGLPSDRFFAERPEGSVSTLKIQRTQQEDSAVYLCASSTLMGLAFNEQFFGPGTRLTVL.

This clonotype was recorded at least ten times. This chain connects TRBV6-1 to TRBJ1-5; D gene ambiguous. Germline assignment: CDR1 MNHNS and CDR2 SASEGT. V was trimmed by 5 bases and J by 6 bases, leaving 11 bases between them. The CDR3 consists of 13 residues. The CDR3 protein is CASSITRGQPQHF. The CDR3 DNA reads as TGTGCCAGCAGTATTACTCGGGGTCAGCCCCAGCATTTT.

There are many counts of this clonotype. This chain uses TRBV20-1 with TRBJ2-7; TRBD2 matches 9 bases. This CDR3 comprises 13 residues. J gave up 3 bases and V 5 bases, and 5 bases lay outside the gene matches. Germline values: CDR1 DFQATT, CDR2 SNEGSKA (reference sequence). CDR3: CSAVSGSHYEQYF. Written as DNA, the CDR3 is TGCAGTGCTGTTAGCGGGAGTCACTACGAGCAGTACTTC.

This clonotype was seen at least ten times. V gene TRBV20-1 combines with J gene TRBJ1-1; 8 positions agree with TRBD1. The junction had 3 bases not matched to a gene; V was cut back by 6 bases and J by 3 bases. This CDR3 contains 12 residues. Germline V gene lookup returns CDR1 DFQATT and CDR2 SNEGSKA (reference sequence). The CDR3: CSAPDRDTEAFF. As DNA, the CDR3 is TGCAGTGCCCCGGACAGGGACACTGAAGCTTTCTTT.

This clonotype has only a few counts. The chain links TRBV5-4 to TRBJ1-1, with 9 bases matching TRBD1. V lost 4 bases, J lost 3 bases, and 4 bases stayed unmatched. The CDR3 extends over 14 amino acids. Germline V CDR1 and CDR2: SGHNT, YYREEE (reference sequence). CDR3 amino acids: CASSQTGGYTEAFF. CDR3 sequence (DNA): TGTGCCAGCAGCCAGACAGGGGGATACACTGAAGCTTTCTTT.

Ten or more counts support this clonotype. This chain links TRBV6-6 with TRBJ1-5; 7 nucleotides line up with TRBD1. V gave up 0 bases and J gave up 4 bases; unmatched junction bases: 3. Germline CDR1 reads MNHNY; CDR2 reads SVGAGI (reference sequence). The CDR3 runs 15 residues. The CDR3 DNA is TGTGCCAGCAGTTACTCGAGACAGGGAAATCAGCCCCAGCATTTT. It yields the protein CASSYSRQGNQPQHF.

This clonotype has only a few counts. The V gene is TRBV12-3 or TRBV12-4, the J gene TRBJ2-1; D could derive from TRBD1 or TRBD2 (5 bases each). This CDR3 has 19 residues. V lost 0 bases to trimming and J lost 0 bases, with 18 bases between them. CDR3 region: CASSLANDPWGSSYNEQFF. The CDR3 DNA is TGTGCCAGCAGTTTAGCAAATGACCCTTGGGGGAGCTCCTACAATGAGCAGTTCTTC.

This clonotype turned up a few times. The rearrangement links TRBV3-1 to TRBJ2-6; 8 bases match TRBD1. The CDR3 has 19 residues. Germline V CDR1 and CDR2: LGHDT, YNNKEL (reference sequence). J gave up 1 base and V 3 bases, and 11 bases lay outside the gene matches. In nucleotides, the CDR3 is TGTGCCAGCAGCCACGCCTCTCCAGGGGGCGCTTCTGGGGCCAACGTCCTGACTTTC. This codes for CASSHASPGGASGANVLTF.

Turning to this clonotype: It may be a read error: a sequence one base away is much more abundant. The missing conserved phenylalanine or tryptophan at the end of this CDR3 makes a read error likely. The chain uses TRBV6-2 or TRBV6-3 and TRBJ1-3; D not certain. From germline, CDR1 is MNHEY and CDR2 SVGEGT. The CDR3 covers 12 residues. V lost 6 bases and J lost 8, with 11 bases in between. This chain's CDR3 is CASSLSGDTIYL. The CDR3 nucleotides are TGTGCCAGCAGCCTAAGCGGGGACACCATATATCTT.

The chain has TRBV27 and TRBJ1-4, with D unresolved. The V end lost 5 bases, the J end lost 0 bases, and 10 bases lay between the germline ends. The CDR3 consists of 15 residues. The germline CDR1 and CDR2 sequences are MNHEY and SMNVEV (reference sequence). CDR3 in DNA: TGTGCCAGCAGTCCCCGGTGGTCAACTAATGAAAAACTGTTTTTT. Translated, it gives CASSPRWSTNEKLFF. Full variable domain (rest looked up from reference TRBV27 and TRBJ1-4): EAQVTQNPRYLITVTGKKLTVTCSQNMNHEYMSWYRQDPGLGLRQIYYSMNVEVTDKGDVPEGYKVSRKEKRNFPLILESPSPNQTSLYFCASSPRWSTNEKLFFGSGTQLSVL.

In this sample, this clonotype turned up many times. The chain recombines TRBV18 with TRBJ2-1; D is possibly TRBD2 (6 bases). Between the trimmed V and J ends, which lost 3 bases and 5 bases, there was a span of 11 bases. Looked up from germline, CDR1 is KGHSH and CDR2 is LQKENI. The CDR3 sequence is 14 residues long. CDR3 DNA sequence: TGTGCCAGCTCACCGGCGGGAATTAACAATGAGCAGTTCTTC. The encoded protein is CASSPAGINNEQFF. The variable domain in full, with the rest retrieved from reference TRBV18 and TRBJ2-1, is NAGVMQNPRHLVRRRGQEARLRCSPMKGHSHVYWYRQLPEEGLKFMVYLQKENIIDESGMPKERFSAEFPKEGPSILRIQQVVRGDSAAYFCASSPAGINNEQFFGPGTRLTVL.

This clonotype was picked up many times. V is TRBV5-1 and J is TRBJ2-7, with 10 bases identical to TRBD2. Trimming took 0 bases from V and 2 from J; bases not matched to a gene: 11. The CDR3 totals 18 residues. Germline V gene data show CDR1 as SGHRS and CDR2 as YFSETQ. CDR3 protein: CASSLGPLTSGATYEQYF. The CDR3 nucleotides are TGCGCCAGCAGCTTGGGCCCTCTAACTAGCGGGGCCACCTACGAGCAGTACTTC.

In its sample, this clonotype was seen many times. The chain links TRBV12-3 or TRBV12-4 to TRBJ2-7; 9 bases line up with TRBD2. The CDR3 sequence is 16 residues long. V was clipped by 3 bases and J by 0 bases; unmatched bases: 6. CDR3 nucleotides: TGTGCCAGCAGTTTCCGGAGCGGGGGGAGCTCCTACGAGCAGTACTTC. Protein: CASSFRSGGSSYEQYF.

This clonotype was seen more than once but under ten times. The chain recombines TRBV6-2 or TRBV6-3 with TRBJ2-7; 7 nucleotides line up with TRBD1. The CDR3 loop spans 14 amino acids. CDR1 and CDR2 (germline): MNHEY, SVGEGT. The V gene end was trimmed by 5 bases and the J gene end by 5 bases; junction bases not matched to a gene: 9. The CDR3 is CASSPDRVLDEQYF. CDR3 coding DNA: TGTGCCAGCAGTCCAGACAGGGTCCTCGACGAGCAGTACTTC.

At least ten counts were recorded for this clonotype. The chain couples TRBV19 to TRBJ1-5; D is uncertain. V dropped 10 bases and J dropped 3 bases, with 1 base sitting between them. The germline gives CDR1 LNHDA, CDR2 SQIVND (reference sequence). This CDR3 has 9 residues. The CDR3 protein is CATNQPQHF. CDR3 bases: TGTGCCACCAATCAGCCCCAGCATTTT.